This TCR beta chain appears in the sequencing data of a study of metastatic and nonmetastatic thyroid tumors (dated by TCRdb to 2020 to 2022). For the study in its entirety: Repertoires were compared across peripheral blood and tumor or nodule tissue samples from malignant and benign thyroid patients. Here is what the overall study found, with its caveats: In both blood and tumor samples, TCR beta diversity was reported to be significantly higher in malignant tumors than in benign nodules.

Library method: PCR. The sample was run on an Illumina HiSeq 4000. High-throughput sequencing was used to profile the TCR beta-chain CDR3 region of each patient. The paper's processing steps were these. Drawing on CDR3 differences between clinicopathological groups, the researchers built a classifier meant to tell apart patients with distant-metastatic papillary thyroid cancer. Repertoire diversity was assessed with the Shannon index, and tumor-blood repertoire similarity with the Morisita-Horn index. TCRdb reprocessing: public reads trimmed at Q25 with fastp, clones called with MiXCR, in-frame beta chains kept. Here the V and J calls rest on TCRdb's processing, not on the authors' analysis. This sample lists about 40,000 clones; about an eighth were detected once. The leading ten clones occupy roughly a quarter of the sample. Before undergoing thyroid surgery, none of the patients had been given any kind of treatment. Using T-cell receptor beta sequencing, the researchers looked back retrospectively at clinical samples from patients, gathered between the early 2010s and the late 2010s.

This clone was recorded at least ten times. What this receptor recognizes is not known. No much larger clone is present one base from it, and per-base qualities are unavailable. Sequences were obtained from blood. The receptor was isolated from a female donor with papillary thyroid cancer or a benign thyroid nodule (not recorded which). Some clones in this sample may be carry-over from other donors' samples.

The CDR3 protein is CASSASLTGTEAFF. The nucleotides are TGTGCCAGCAGCGCCAGTTTGACGGGCACTGAAGCTTTCTTT. The V and J genes are TRBV2 and TRBJ1-1, with no reliable assignment of the D segment. CDR1 SNHLY and CDR2 FYNNEI are derived from the germline V gene. Including the terminal cysteine and phenylalanine, the CDR3 comprises 14 residues. Only the CDR3 region is kept as DNA, spanning 42 bases read in frame from base 1. A distance of 15 bases separates the germline ends of V and J, which lose 6 bases and 4 bases respectively.